This TCR beta chain derives from a study of blood T cell repertoires in COVID-19. Study-level information: Specimens from acute and convalescent COVID-19 originated in the United States, Italy and Spain. T cells, B-cell-depleted T cells, or PBMCs provided the cDNA or gDNA that served as material.

Only in-frame clones appear in the TCRdb table, and some are missing; sequencing was by immunoSEQ multiplex PCR. The table lists 30,000 to 40,000 clones, roughly 78% of them singletons. V shed 0 bases and J 8 bases; nucleotides not matched to a gene: 9. The germline gives CDR1 MNHNY, CDR2 SVGAGI (reference sequence). CDR3 size: 16 residues. This chain links TRBV6-6 with TRBJ1-4, with 7 bases that match TRBD1. Source material: peripheral blood. This sequence was found in a woman in her 70s with acute or convalescent COVID-19. The CDR3 loop reads CASSYSLDRVSEKLFF. The CDR3 region has the DNA TGTGCCAGCAGTTACTCCCTCGACAGGGTATCGGAAAAACTGTTTTTT.